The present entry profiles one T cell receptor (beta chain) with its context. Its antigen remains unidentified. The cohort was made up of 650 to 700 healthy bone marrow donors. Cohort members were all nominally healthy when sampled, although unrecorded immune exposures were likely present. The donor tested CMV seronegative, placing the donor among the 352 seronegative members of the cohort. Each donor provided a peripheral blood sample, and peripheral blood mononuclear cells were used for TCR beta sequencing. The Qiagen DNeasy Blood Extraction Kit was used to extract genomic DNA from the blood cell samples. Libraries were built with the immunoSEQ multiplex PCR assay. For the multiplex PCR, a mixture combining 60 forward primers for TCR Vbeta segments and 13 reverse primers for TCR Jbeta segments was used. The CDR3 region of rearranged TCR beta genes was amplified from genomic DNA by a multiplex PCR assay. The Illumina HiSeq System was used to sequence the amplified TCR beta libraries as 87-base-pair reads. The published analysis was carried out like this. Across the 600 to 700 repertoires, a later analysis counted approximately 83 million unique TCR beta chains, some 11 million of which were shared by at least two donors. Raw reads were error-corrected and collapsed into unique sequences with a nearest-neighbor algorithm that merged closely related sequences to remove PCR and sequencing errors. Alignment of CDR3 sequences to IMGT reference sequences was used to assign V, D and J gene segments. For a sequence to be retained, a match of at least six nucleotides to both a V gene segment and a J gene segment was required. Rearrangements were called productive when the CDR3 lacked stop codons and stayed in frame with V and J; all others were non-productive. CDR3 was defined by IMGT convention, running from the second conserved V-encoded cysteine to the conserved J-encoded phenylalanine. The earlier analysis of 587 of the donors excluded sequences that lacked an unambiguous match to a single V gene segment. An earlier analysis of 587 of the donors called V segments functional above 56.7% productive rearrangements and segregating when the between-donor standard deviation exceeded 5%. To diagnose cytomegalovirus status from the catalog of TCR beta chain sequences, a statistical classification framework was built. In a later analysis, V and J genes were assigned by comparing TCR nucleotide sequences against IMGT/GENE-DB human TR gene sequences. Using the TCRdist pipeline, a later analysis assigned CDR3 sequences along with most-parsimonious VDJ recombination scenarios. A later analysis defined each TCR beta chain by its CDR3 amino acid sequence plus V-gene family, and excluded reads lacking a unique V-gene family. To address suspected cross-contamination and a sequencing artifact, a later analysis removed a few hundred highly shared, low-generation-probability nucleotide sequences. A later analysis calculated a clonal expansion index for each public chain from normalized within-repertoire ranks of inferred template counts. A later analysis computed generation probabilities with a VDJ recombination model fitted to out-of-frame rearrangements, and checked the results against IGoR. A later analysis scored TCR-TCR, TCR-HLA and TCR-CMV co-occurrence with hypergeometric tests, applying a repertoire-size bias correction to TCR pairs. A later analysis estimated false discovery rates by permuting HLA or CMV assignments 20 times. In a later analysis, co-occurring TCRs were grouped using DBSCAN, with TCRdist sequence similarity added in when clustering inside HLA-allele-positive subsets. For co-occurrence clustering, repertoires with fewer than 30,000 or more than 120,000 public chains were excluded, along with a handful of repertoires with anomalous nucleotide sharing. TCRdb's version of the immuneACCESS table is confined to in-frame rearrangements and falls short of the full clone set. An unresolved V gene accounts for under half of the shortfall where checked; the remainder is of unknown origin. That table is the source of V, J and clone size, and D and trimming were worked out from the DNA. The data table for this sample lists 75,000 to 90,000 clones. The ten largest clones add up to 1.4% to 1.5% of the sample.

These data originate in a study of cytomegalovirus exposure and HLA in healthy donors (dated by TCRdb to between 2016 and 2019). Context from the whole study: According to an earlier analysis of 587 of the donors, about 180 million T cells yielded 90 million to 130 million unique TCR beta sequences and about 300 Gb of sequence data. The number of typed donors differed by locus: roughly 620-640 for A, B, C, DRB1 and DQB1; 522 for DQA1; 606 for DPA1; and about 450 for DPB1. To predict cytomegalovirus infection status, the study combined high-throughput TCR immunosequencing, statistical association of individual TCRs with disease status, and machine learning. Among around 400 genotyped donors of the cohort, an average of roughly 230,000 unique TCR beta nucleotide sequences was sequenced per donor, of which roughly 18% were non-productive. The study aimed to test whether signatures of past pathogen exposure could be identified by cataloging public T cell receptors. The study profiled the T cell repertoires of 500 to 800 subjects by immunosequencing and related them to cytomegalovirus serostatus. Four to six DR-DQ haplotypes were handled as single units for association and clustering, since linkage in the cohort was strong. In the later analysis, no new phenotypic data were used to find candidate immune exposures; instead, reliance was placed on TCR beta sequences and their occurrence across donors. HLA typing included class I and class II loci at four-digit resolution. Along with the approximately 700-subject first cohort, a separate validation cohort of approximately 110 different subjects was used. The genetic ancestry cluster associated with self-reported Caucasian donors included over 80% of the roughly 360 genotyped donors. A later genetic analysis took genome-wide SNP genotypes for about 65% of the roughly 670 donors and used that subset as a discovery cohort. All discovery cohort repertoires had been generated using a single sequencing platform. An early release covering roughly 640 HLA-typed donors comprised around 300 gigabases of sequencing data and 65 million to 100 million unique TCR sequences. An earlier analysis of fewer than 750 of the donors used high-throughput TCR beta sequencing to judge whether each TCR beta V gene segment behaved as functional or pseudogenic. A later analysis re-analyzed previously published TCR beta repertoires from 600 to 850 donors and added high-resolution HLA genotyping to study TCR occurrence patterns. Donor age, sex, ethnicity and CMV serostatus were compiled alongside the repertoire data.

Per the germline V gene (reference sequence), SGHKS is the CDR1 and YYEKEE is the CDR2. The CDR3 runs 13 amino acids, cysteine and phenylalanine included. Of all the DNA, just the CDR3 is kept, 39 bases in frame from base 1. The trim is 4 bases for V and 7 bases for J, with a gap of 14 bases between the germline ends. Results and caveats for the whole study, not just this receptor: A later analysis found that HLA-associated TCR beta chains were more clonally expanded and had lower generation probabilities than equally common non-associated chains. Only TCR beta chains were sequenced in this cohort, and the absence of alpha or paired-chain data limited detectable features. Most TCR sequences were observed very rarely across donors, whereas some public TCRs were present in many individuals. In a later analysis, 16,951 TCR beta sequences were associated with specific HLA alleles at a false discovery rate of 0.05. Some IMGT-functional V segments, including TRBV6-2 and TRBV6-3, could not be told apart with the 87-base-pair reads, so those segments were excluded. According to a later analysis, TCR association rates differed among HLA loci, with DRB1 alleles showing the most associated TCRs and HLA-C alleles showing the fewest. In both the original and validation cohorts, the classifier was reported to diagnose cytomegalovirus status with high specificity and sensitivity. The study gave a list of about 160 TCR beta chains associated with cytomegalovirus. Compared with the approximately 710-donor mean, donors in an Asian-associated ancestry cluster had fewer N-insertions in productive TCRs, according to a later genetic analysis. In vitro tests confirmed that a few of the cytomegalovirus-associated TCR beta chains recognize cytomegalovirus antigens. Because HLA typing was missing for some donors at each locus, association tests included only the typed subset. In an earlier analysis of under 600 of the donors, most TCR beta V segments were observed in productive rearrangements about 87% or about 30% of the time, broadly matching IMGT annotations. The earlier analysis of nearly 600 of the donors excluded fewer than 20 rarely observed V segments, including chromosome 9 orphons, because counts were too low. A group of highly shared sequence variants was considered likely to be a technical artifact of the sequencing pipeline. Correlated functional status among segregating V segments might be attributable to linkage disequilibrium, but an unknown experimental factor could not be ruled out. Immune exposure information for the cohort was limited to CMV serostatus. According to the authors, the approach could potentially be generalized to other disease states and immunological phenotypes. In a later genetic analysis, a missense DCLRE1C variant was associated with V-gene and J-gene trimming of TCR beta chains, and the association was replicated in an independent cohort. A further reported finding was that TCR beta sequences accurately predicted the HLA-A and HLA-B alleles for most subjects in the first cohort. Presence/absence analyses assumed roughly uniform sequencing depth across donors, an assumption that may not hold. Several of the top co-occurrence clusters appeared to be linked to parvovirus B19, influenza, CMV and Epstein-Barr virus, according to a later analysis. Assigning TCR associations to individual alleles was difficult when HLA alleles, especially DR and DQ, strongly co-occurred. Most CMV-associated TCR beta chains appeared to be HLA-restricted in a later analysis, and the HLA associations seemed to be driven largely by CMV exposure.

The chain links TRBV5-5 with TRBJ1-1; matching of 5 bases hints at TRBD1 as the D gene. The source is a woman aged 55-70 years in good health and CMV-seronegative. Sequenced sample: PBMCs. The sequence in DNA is TGTGCCAGCAGCCCCCCCGGCCAGGGTGAAGCTTTCTTT. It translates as CASSPPGQGEAFF. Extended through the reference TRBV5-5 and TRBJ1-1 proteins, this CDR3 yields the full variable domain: DAGVTQSPTHLIKTRGQQVTLRCSPISGHKSVSWYQQVLGQGPQFIFQYYEKEERGRGNFPDRFSARQFPNYSSELNVNALLLGDSALYLCASSPPGQGEAFFGQGTRLTVV.